This TCR beta chain emerged from a study of CD8 T cells in ankylosing spondylitis. The authors made TCR beta libraries by quantitative 5'-RACE with molecular barcodes. TCRdb ran MiXCR on the 5' RACE reads and lists one entry per CDR3 protein. Altogether about 250,000 distinct CDR3 sequences are present, more than 9% being singletons, with the ten largest covering 2.5% to 3%. On this clonotype itself: Its specificity is not known.

Trimming left V 5 bases short and J 1 base short, with 15 bases between. Germline CDR1 SGHAT, CDR2 FQNNGV. This CDR3 region has 15 residues. Whole-study findings and limits: Earlier work had already found some motif variants in reactive arthritis synovial fluid and blood. Reported data indicate significant enrichment of disease-linked clones within matched ankylosing spondylitis synovial fluid.

The chain carries TRBV11-2 and TRBJ2-7; either TRBD1 or TRBD2 may fit D (6 bases each). This clonotype originated in a male donor with ankylosing spondylitis or in good health (not recorded which). Sequencing was carried out using blood, either unsorted or a sorted T cell fraction (not recorded which). CDR3 bases: TGTGCCAGCAGCCCGGGTAGGGGGGAATCCTACGAGCAGTACTTC. Its protein is CASSPGRGESYEQYF.